This passage covers 16 T cell receptor beta chains from one sample sequenced in a study of PD-1 blockade in classical Hodgkin lymphoma (dated by TCRdb to about 2020). In the paper's terms, the time point label means: cycle 1 day 1 (C1D1), immediately before nivolumab initiation. Every trial patient had relapsed after autologous stem cell transplantation, and cohorts A, B and C differed in prior brentuximab vedotin exposure. Using a Miltenyi CD4+ T cell isolation kit, CD4+ T cells were purified from thawed PBMCs through magnetic negative selection. The library was generated by the immunoSEQ multiplex PCR assay. As stored in TCRdb, this immuneACCESS dataset retains in-frame rearrangements with V and J assigned. A fraction of the clones does not appear; measured against another copy, unresolved V genes explain less than half of the discrepancy, and the remainder lacks a known reason. The sample has roughly 12,000 clones on record, roughly 90% of them singletons. The leading ten clones occupy more than 0.4% of the sample.

Sample: CD4+ T cells from blood, taken at baseline. These receptors were taken from a human donor with classical Hodgkin lymphoma.

A single count supports this clone. The J gene is TRBJ2-2, the V gene TRBV25-1; D gene unclear. V lost 2 bases and J lost 2, with 6 bases in between. The CDR3 runs to 14 residues. Germline loops: CDR1 MGHDK, CDR2 SYGVNS. The chain's CDR3 is CASSETVNTGELFF. In DNA form, the CDR3 reads TGTGCCAGCAGTGAAACAGTAAACACCGGGGAGCTGTTTTTT.

The chain recombines TRBV29-1 with TRBJ2-5, with TRBD1 matching 7 bases. The CDR3 contains 13 residues. Germline loops: CDR1 SQVTM, CDR2 ANQGSEA. Trimming cost V 4 bases and J 5 bases; bases outside gene matches: 7. The DNA of the CDR3 is TGCAGCGTTGGGCGGACAGGCTGGGAGACCCAGTACTTC. Translating it yields CSVGRTGWETQYF. The variable domain in full, completed from reference TRBV29-1 and TRBJ2-5, reads SAVISQKPSRDICQRGTSLTIQCQVDSQVTMMFWYRQQPGQSLTLIATANQGSEATYESGFVIDKFPISRPNLTFSTLTVSNMSPEDSSIYLCSVGRTGWETQYFGPGTRLLVL.

This sequence joins TRBV11-3 and TRBJ2-5, with D perhaps matching TRBD2 (7 bases). The germline CDR1 and CDR2 sequences are SGHNT and YENEEA. V dropped 5 bases and J dropped 9 bases, with 10 bases sitting between them. This CDR3 contains 11 residues. CDR3 DNA: TGTGCCAGCAGCCGAGGGGGGGCCCAGTACTTC. Amino acids: CASSRGGAQYF. Drawing the rest from reference TRBV11-3 and TRBJ2-5, the complete variable domain is EAGVVQSPRYKIIEKKQPVAFWCNPISGHNTLYWYLQNLGQGPELLIRYENEEAVDDSQLPKDRFSAERLKGVDSTLKIQPAELGDSAVYLCASSRGGAQYFGPGTRLLVL.

This clone has only one observation. This chain joins TRBV6-1 and TRBJ1-1; D unresolved. V was shortened by 7 bases and J by 7 bases, with 19 bases between the two germline ends. CDR1 MNHNS and CDR2 SASEGT come from the germline V gene. There are 14 residues in the CDR3. CDR3 sequence: CASIWRGGDLEAFF. DNA of the CDR3: TGTGCCAGCATCTGGAGAGGTGGAGACCTTGAAGCTTTCTTT.

The rearrangement joins TRBV29-1 to TRBJ2-7, with a tentative D call TRBD1 (6 bases). CDR1 and CDR2 (germline): SQVTM, ANQGSEA. With 5 bases removed from V and 1 base from J, the gap between germline ends came to 9 bases. This CDR3 contains 12 residues. CDR3 coding DNA: TGCAGCGTTATGGGGGCGTCCTACGAGCAGTACTTC. Residues: CSVMGASYEQYF.

V usage is TRBV7-9 and J usage is TRBJ2-2; no reliable D call. Trimming removed 1 base from V and 4 bases from J, with 7 bases in between. The CDR3 sequence is 14 residues long. CDR1 is SEHNR, CDR2 FQNEAQ, per germline (reference sequence). This CDR3 reads CASSLDTTTGELFF. The DNA for the CDR3 is TGTGCCAGCAGCTTAGACACCACCACCGGGGAGCTGTTTTTT.

The chain joins TRBV10-3 to TRBJ2-3; possibly TRBD1 for D (5 bases). V was cut by 4 bases and J by 3 bases, with 35 bases left in between. CDR1 is ENHRY and CDR2 is SYGVKD in the germline V gene. The CDR3 runs to 22 residues. DNA for the CDR3: TGTGCCATCAGTGTTCCGATCCTAGGGCAGGGAAACCACCGGCCGCCGACAGATACGCAGTATTTT. It encodes CAISVPILGQGNHRPPTDTQYF.

This chain joins TRBV10-3 and TRBJ2-2; 8 nucleotides line up with TRBD2. The trim removed 2 bases at V and 2 bases at J, leaving 4 bases unmatched. In germline, CDR1 is ENHRY, CDR2 SYGVKD. The CDR3 runs 16 residues. CDR3 sequence (DNA): TGTGCCATCAGTGAGCGGGAGGGCCCTAACACCGGGGAGCTGTTTTTT. Its translation is CAISEREGPNTGELFF.

This clone appeared once. V usage is TRBV18 and J usage is TRBJ1-4; D remains ambiguous. V was shortened by 2 bases and J by 6 bases, with 7 bases between the two germline ends. CDR3 length: 13 residues. CDR1 and CDR2 (germline): KGHSH, LQKENI. CDR3 in DNA: TGTGCCAGCTCACCAGGAGTGTATGAAAAACTGTTTTTT. Translated: CASSPGVYEKLFF.

The chain carries TRBV6-5 and TRBJ2-2; TRBD1 might be the D (6 bases). Germline CDR1 is MNHEY and CDR2 is SVGAGI. The CDR3 sequence is 13 residues long. Deletions cut 5 bases from V and 6 bases from J, with 10 bases between. The CDR3 DNA follows: TGTGCCAGCAGTAGGGGACACCCCGGGGAGCTGTTTTTT. It encodes CASSRGHPGELFF.

The rearrangement links TRBV10-3 to TRBJ2-1; 8 nucleotides line up with TRBD2. V lost 5 bases and J lost 3; bases outside the gene matches: 3. The CDR3 runs to 14 residues. Germline assignment: CDR1 ENHRY and CDR2 SYGVKD. For the CDR3, the DNA is TGTGCCATCAGTACTAGCGGAAACTACAATGAGCAGTTCTTC. This encodes CAISTSGNYNEQFF.

This clone was detected only once. V is TRBV19 and J is TRBJ1-1; D may be TRBD1 (6 bases). Looked up from germline, CDR1 is LNHDA and CDR2 is SQIVND (reference sequence). The CDR3 spans 14 residues. V lost 5 bases and J lost 4, with 14 bases in between. CDR3 nucleotide sequence: TGTGCCAGTAGTCAAAGAGGGGGATCCACTGAAGCTTTCTTT. Encoded protein: CASSQRGGSTEAFF.

Only one count was recorded for this clone. The chain is built from TRBV7-9 and TRBJ2-5, with 8 bases lining up with TRBD2. Germline V gene lookup returns CDR1 SEHNR and CDR2 FQNEAQ (reference sequence). This CDR3 is 16 amino acids long. The junction had 13 bases not matched to a gene; V was cut back by 3 bases and J by 7 bases. The CDR3 region is CASSFMSGGASGTQYF. CDR3 in DNA: TGTGCCAGCAGCTTTATGAGCGGGGGAGCTTCGGGGACCCAGTACTTC.

The chain links TRBV18 to TRBJ2-2; TRBD1 aligns across 9 bases. CDR3 length equals 15 residues. Germline assignment: CDR1 KGHSH and CDR2 LQKENI. The ends lost 3 bases at V and 4 bases at J; junction bases unmatched: 3. For the CDR3, the DNA is TGTGCCAGCTCACCCCGGACAGGGGTCACCGGGGAGCTGTTTTTT. It translates to CASSPRTGVTGELFF. The full variable domain, its missing parts supplied by reference TRBV18 and TRBJ2-2, is NAGVMQNPRHLVRRRGQEARLRCSPMKGHSHVYWYRQLPEEGLKFMVYLQKENIIDESGMPKERFSAEFPKEGPSILRIQQVVRGDSAAYFCASSPRTGVTGELFFGEGSRLTVL.

The J gene is TRBJ2-1, the V gene TRBV10-1, with a tentative D call TRBD2 (6 bases). Germline V gene lookup returns CDR1 WNHNN and CDR2 SYGVQD (reference sequence). The CDR3 contains 14 residues. Trimming took off 1 base at V and 12 bases at J, with 16 bases between the two ends. The CDR3, as DNA: TGCGCCAGCAGTGAGTTTGTTGGACTATCCGGGCAGTTCTTC. As protein: CASSEFVGLSGQFF.

The gene calls are TRBV7-9 and TRBJ1-6, with 8 bases lining up with TRBD1. V lost 5 bases and J lost 4; bases outside the gene matches: 10. Germline-derived CDR1 and CDR2 are SEHNR and FQNEAQ (reference sequence). This CDR3 has 17 amino acids. CDR3 in DNA: TGTGCCAGCAGCCCCCCCGGGACAGGATTTTATAATTCACCCCTCCACTTT. Protein sequence: CASSPPGTGFYNSPLHF.